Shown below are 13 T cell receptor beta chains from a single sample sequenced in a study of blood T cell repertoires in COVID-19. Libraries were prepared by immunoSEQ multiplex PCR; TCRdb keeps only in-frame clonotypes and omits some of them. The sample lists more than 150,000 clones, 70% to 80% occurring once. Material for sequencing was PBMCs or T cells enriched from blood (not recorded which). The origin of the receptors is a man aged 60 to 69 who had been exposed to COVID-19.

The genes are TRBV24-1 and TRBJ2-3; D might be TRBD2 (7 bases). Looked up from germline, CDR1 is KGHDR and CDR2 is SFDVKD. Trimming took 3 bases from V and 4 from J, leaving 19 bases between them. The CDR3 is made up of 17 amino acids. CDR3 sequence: CATSDPRGGGIADTQYF. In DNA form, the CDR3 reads TGTGCCACCAGTGATCCCCGAGGGGGAGGGATCGCAGATACGCAGTATTTT.

CDR3 protein: CASRPGTIEYNEQFF. The CDR3 DNA follows: TGTGCCAGCAGACCCGGGACTATCGAATACAATGAGCAGTTCTTC. The chain joins TRBV7-9 to TRBJ2-1, with TRBD2 matching over 7 bases. In germline, CDR1 is SEHNR, CDR2 FQNEAQ (reference sequence). Trimming took 6 bases from V and 4 from J; bases not matched to a gene: 9. The CDR3 spans 15 residues.

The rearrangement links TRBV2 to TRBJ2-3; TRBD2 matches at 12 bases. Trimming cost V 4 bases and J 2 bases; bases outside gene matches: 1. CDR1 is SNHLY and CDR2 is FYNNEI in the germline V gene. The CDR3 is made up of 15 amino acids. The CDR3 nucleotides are TGTGCCAGCAGTGGGACTAGCGGGGACACAGATACGCAGTATTTT. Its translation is CASSGTSGDTDTQYF.

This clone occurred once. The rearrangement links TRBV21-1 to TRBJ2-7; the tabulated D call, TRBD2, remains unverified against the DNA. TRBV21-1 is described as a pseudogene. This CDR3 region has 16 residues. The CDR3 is CASSKDPSGYLYEQYF. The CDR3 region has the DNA TGTGCCAGCAGCAAAGACCCTAGCGGCTACCTCTACGAGCAGTACTTC.

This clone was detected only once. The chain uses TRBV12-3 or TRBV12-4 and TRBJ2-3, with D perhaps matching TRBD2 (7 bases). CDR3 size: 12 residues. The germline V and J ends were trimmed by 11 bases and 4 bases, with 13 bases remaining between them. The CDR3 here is CAEAGGPDTQYF. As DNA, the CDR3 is TGTGCCGAGGCCGGGGGGCCAGATACGCAGTATTTT.

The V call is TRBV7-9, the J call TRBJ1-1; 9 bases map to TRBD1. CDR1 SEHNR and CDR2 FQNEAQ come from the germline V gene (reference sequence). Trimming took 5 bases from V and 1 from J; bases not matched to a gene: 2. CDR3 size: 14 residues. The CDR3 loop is CASSLGQGNTEAFF. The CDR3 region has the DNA TGTGCCAGCAGCCTGGGACAGGGGAACACTGAAGCTTTCTTT. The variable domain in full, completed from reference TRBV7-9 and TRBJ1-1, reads DTGVSQNPRHKITKRGQNVTFRCDPISEHNRLYWYRQTLGQGPEFLTYFQNEAQLEKSRLLSDRFSAERPKGSFSTLEIQRTEQGDSAMYLCASSLGQGNTEAFFGQGTRLTVV.

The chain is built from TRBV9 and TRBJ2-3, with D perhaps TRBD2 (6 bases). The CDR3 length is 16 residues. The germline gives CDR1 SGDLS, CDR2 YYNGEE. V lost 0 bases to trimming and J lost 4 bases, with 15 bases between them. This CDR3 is CASSVVCPGDADTQYF. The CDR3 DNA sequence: TGTGCCAGCAGCGTAGTCTGTCCGGGAGACGCAGATACGCAGTATTTT.

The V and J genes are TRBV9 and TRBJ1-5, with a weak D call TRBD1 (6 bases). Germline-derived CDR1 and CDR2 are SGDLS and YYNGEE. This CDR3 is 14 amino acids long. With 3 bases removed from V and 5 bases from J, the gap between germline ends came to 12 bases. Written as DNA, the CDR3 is TGTGCCAGCAGCGCTCGGACAGATCATCAGCCCCAGCATTTT. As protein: CASSARTDHQPQHF.

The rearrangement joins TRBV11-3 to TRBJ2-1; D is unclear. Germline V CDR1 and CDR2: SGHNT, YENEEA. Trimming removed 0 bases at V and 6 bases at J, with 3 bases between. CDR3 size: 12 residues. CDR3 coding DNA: TGTGCCAGCAGCTTAGACCTCAATGAGCAGTTCTTC. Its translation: CASSLDLNEQFF.

The DNA of the CDR3 is TGCGCCAGCAGCTTGGGCGGAGTTAGAGATACGCAGTATTTT. It encodes CASSLGGVRDTQYF. The chain carries TRBV5-1 and TRBJ2-3; D not resolved. Germline V gene sequence: CDR1 SGHRS, CDR2 YFSETQ. This CDR3 spans 14 amino acids. Trimming shortened V by 0 bases and J by 5 bases, and 10 bases separated the two germline ends.

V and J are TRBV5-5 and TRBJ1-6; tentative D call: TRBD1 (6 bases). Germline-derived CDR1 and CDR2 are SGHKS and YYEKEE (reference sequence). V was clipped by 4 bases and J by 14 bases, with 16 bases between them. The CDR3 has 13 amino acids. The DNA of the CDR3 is TGTGCCAGCAGCGTTACAGGGTTCGTTACCCTCCACTTT. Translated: CASSVTGFVTLHF.

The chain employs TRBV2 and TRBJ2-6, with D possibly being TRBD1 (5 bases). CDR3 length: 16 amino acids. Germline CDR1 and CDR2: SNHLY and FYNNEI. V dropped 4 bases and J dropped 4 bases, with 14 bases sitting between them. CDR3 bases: TGTGCCAGCAGTGCCACCACAGGTTGGGGGGCCAACGTCCTGACTTTC. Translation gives CASSATTGWGANVLTF.

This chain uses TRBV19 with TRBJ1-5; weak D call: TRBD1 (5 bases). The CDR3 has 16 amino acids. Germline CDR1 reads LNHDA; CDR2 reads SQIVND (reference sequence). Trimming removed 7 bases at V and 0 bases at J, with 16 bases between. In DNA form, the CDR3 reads TGTGCCAGTACCCGAGGACGGGGGGTTAGCAATCAGCCCCAGCATTTT. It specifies CASTRGRGVSNQPQHF.